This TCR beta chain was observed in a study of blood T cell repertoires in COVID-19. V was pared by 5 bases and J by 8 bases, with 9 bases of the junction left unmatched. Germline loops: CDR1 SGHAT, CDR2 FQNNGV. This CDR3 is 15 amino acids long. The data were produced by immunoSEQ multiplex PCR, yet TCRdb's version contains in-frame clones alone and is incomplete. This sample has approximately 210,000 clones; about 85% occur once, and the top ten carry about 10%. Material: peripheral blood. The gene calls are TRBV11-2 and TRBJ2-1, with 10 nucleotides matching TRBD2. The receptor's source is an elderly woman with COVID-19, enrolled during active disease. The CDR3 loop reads CASSPRPSGGDEQFF. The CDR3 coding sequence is TGTGCCAGCAGCCCCCGGCCTAGCGGGGGAGATGAGCAGTTCTTC.